This T cell receptor (beta chain) is drawn from a study of CD8 T cells in Susac syndrome. This CDR3 contains 11 residues. With 5 bases removed from V and 5 bases from J, the gap between germline ends came to 10 bases. CDR1 and CDR2 from the germline V gene are DFQATT and SNEGSKA (reference sequence). Reverse transcription of 0.5 to 1 ug RNA used random hexamers. MiXCR, run by TCRdb on the immunoSEQ multiplex PCR reads, gives a single entry per CDR3 protein. The repertoire consists of some 110,000 distinct CDR3 sequences, with 85% to 95% occurring once and the leading ten covering approximately 0.093%.

The source of this sequence is a human donor with multiple sclerosis. Sequences were obtained from CD4+ T cells from PBMCs. The rearrangement links TRBV20-1 to TRBJ2-7, with D perhaps matching TRBD1 (5 bases). The CDR3 loop reads CSAPRAHEQYF. The CDR3, as DNA: TGCAGTGCTCCCAGGGCCCACGAGCAGTACTTC.